These 10 T cell receptor beta chains share one sample of origin, sequenced in a study of shared clonotypes between healthy human individuals. TCRdb's table, derived via immunoSEQ multiplex PCR, lists solely in-frame clones and lacks some. There are about 2.4 million clones in the sample; 80% to 95% occur only once, and around 0.4% lies in the top ten. Sample: naive CD4+ T cells from PBMCs. The subset is: CD45RA+ positively selected. All receptors derive from a man between 18 and 35 years old in good health. Some clones in this sample may be carry-over from other donors' samples.

Points on this clone: Other DNA sequences in the sample encode the same CDR3. The J gene is TRBJ1-5, the V gene TRBV7-2; D remains ambiguous. Germline loops: CDR1 SGHTA, CDR2 FQGNSA. Deletions cut 1 base from V and 5 bases from J, with 6 bases between. The CDR3 covers 13 residues. CDR3 bases: TGTGCCAGCAGCTTAGACGGATATCAGCCCCAGCATTTT. This sequence encodes CASSLDGYQPQHF. Looking up the rest from reference TRBV7-2 and TRBJ1-5 gives the full variable domain: GAGVSQSPSNKVTEKGKDVELRCDPISGHTALYWYRQSLGQGLEFLIYFQGNSAPDKSGLPSDRFSAERTGGSVSTLTIQRTQQEDSAVYLCASSLDGYQPQHFGDGTRLSIL.

V is TRBV7-3 and J is TRBJ2-1; D remains ambiguous. Germline V CDR1 and CDR2: SGHTA, FQGTGA. With 2 bases removed from V and 3 bases from J, the gap between germline ends came to 11 bases. CDR3 length: 15 residues. CDR3 sequence reads: CASSLAAANYNEQFF. The CDR3, as DNA: TGTGCCAGCAGCTTAGCGGCCGCTAACTACAATGAGCAGTTCTTC.

This sequence joins TRBV9 and TRBJ2-2; 14 bases are a match to TRBD2. Losses at the gene ends were 0 bases for V and 9 bases for J; bases not matched to a gene: 4. CDR1 is SGDLS and CDR2 is YYNGEE in the germline V gene. There are 16 residues in the CDR3. In nucleotides, the CDR3 is TGTGCCAGCAGCGTAGTTGGGACTAGCGGGAGCCGGGAGCTGTTTTTT. It is translated as CASSVVGTSGSRELFF. The full variable domain, its missing parts supplied by reference TRBV9 and TRBJ2-2, is DSGVTQTPKHLITATGQRVTLRCSPRSGDLSVYWYQQSLDQGLQFLIQYYNGEERAKGNILERFSAQQFPDLHSELNLSSLELGDSALYFCASSVVGTSGSRELFFGEGSRLTVL.

V gene TRBV6-6 combines with J gene TRBJ2-3, with D unresolved. The germline V gene encodes CDR1 MNHNY and CDR2 SVGAGI (reference sequence). The V gene lost 5 bases and the J gene lost 6 bases, with 15 bases spanning the gap. This CDR3 region has 14 residues. CDR3 residues: CASSHPPERDTQYF. The CDR3 DNA is TGTGCCAGCAGTCACCCACCCGAGAGGGATACGCAGTATTTT.

Comment on this clone: The junction and the germline gene differ at one end; a read error may be behind it. The rearrangement joins TRBV7-3 to TRBJ1-5, with no clear D. The CDR3 extends over 13 amino acids. Germline CDR1 SGHTA, CDR2 FQGTGA. The chain's CDR3 is CASSLTLNQPRHF. In DNA, the CDR3 is TGTGCCAGCAGCTTAACACTCAATCAGCCCCGGCATTTT.

J is TRBJ2-5 and V is TRBV28; no definite D call. From germline, CDR1 is MDHEN and CDR2 SYDVKM. The V gene lost 6 bases and the J gene lost 2 bases, with 10 bases spanning the gap. CDR3 length equals 13 residues. In nucleotides, the CDR3 is TGTGCCAGCAGACTGCAGTATCAAGAGACCCAGTACTTC. It encodes CASRLQYQETQYF.

This chain uses TRBV6-6 with TRBJ1-1, with a possible D match to TRBD1 (5 bases). V lost 4 bases to trimming and J lost 1 base, with 10 bases between them. The CDR3 runs to 14 residues. Per the germline V gene, CDR1 is MNHNY and CDR2 is SVGAGI (reference sequence). The CDR3 spells CASSWGPENTEAFF. The DNA for the CDR3 is TGTGCCAGCAGTTGGGGACCGGAGAACACTGAAGCTTTCTTT.

The chain carries TRBV7-3 and TRBJ1-1, with D hard to call. CDR1 and CDR2 (germline): SGHTA, FQGTGA. The CDR3 totals 14 residues. Trimming stripped 7 bases from V and 1 base from J, with 13 bases between. This CDR3 reads CASTHKGGNTEAFF. The DNA for the CDR3 is TGTGCCAGCACCCACAAGGGTGGGAACACTGAAGCTTTCTTT.

The rearrangement links TRBV5-4 to TRBJ2-3, with 12 positions matching TRBD2. The CDR3 is 14 amino acids. With 4 bases clipped from V and 6 bases from J, the junction kept 3 bases outside the gene matches. Germline V gene lookup returns CDR1 SGHNT and CDR2 YYREEE (reference sequence). The CDR3 loop reads CASSRGLAGDTQYF. CDR3 DNA: TGTGCCAGCAGCCGCGGACTAGCGGGGGATACGCAGTATTTT.

This clone was detected only once. The chain carries TRBV6-5 and TRBJ1-1; 7 positions agree with TRBD1. With V trimmed by 8 bases and J by 4 bases, 7 bases remained unmatched. The CDR3 length is 13 residues. Germline values: CDR1 MNHEY, CDR2 SVGAGI. The CDR3 reads CASYRQGGTEAFF. For the CDR3, the DNA is TGTGCCAGCTACCGACAGGGTGGCACTGAAGCTTTCTTT.